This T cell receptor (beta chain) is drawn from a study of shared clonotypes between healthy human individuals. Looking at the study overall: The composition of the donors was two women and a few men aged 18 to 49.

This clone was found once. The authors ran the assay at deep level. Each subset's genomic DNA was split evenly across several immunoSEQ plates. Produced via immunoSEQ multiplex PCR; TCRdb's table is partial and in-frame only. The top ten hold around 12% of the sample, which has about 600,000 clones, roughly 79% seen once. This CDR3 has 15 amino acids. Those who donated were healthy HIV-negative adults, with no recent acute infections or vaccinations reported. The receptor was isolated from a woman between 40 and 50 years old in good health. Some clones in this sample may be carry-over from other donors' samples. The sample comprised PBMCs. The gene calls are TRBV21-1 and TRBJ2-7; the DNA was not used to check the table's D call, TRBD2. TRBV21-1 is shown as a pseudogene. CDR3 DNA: TGTGCCAGCACTACGGGGCGGGAGACGACCGACGAGCAGTACTTC. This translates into CASTTGRETTDEQYF.